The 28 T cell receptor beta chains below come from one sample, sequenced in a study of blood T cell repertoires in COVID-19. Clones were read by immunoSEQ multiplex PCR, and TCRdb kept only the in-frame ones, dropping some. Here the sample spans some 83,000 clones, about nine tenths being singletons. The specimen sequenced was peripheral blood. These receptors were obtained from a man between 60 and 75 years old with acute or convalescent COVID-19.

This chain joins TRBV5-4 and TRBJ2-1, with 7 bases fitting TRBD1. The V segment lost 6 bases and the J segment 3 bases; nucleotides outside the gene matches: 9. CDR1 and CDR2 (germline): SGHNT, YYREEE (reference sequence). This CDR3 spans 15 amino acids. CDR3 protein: CASTPMTGSYNEQFF. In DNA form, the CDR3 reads TGTGCCAGCACCCCCATGACAGGGAGCTACAATGAGCAGTTCTTC.

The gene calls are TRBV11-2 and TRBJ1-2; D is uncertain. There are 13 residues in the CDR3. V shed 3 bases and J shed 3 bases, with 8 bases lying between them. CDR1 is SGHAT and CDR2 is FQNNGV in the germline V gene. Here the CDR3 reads CASSLLGDYGYTF. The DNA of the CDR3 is TGTGCCAGCAGCTTGTTAGGAGACTATGGCTACACCTTC.

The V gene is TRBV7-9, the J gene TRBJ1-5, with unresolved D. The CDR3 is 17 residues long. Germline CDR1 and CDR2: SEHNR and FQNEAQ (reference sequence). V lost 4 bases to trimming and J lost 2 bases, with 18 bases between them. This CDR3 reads CASSYSEGWMGNQPQHF. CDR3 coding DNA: TGTGCCAGCAGCTATAGTGAGGGATGGATGGGCAATCAGCCCCAGCATTTT.

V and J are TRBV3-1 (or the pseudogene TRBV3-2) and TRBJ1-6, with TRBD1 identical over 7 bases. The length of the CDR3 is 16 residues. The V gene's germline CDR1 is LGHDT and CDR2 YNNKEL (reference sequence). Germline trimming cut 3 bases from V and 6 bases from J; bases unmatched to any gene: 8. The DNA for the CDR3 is TGTGCCAGCAGCCAGGACTCCGGGACAGTTAATTCACCCCTCCACTTT. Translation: CASSQDSGTVNSPLHF.

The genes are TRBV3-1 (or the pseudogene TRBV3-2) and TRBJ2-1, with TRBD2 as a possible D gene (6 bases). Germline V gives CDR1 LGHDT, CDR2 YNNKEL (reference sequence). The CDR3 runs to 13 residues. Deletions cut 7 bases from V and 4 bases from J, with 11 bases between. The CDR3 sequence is CASMGLGYNEQFF. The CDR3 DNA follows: TGTGCCAGCATGGGACTTGGATACAATGAGCAGTTCTTC.

This CDR3 is CASSLGRGASSGETQYF. The CDR3 nucleotides read TGTGCCAGCAGCTTAGGACGGGGGGCTTCATCCGGGGAGACCCAGTACTTC. The chain combines TRBV11-3 with TRBJ2-5, with D possibly being TRBD2 (7 bases). CDR1 and CDR2 from the germline V gene are SGHNT and YENEEA. This CDR3 comprises 17 residues. Trimming took off 1 base at V and 5 bases at J, with 20 bases between the two ends. Complete variable domain (other parts from reference TRBV11-3 and TRBJ2-5): EAGVVQSPRYKIIEKKQPVAFWCNPISGHNTLYWYLQNLGQGPELLIRYENEEAVDDSQLPKDRFSAERLKGVDSTLKIQPAELGDSAVYLCASSLGRGASSGETQYFGPGTRLLVL.

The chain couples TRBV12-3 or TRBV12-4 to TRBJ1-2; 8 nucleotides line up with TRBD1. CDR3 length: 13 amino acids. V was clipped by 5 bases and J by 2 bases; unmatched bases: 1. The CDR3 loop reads CASSRTGNYGYTF. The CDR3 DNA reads TGTGCCAGCAGTAGGACAGGGAACTATGGCTACACCTTC.

The CDR3 protein is CASSEDQNTEAFF. The CDR3 DNA sequence: TGTGCCAGCAGCGAGGATCAGAACACTGAAGCTTTCTTT. The V call is TRBV2, the J call TRBJ1-1; no clear D. V lost 6 bases to trimming and J lost 1 base, with 9 bases between them. The CDR3 contains 13 residues. In germline, CDR1 is SNHLY, CDR2 FYNNEI.

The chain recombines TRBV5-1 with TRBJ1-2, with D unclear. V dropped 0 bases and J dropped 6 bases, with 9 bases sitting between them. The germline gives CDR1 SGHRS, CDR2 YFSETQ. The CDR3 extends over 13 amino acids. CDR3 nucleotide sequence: TGCGCCAGCAGCTTGGGCGGGGAACATGGCTACACCTTC. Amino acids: CASSLGGEHGYTF.

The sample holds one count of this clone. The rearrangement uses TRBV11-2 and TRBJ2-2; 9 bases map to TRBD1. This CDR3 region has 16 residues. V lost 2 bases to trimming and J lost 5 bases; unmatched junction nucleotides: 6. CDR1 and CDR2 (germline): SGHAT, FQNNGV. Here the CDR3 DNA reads TGTGCCAGCAGCTTAACAGGGGGCTTGAGTACCGGGGAGCTGTTTTTT. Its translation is CASSLTGGLSTGELFF.

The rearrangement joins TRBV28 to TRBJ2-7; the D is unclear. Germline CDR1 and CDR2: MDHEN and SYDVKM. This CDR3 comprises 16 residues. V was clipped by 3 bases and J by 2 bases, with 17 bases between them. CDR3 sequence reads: CASSFSLVGLTYEQYF. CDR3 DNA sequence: TGTGCCAGCAGTTTTAGCCTAGTCGGATTAACCTACGAGCAGTACTTC.

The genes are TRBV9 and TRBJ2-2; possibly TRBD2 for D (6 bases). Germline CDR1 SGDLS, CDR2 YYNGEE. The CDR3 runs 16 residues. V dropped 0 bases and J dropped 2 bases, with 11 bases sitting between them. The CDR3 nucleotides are TGTGCCAGCAGCGTAGGGGTGGGAGGAAACACCGGGGAGCTGTTTTTT. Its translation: CASSVGVGGNTGELFF.

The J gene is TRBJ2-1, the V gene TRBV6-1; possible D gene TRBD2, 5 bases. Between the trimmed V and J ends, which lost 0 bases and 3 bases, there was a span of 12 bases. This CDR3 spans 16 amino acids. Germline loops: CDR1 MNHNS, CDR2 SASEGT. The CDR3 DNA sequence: TGTGCCAGCAGTGAAGCGAGAGGACTGCTCTACAATGAGCAGTTCTTC. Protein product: CASSEARGLLYNEQFF.

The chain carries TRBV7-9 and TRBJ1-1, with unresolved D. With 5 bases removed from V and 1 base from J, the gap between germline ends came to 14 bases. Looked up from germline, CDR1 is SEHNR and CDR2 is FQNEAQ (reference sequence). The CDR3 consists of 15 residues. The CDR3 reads CASSLEVYKNTEAFF. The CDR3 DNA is TGTGCCAGCAGCCTGGAGGTATATAAGAACACTGAAGCTTTCTTT.

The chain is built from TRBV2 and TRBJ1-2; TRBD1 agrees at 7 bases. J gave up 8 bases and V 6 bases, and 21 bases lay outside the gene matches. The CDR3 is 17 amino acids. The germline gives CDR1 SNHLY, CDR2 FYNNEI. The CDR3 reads CASRDRITGIGSEGYTF. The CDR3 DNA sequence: TGTGCCAGCAGGGACAGGATCACGGGGATCGGGTCGGAGGGCTACACCTTC.

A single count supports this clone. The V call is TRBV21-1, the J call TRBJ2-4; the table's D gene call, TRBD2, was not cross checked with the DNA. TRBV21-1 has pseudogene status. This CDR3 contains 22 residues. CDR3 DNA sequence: TGTGCCAGCAGCAAAGCGCGCAGGGGCTCCTTAAGCGGGAGGGGCCCCAAAAACATTCAGTACTTC. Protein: CASSKARRGSLSGRGPKNIQYF.

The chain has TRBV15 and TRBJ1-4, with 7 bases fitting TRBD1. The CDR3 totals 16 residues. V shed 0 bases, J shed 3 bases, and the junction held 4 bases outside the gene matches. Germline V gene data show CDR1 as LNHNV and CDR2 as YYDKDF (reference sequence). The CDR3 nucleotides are TGTGCCACCAGCAGAGATCCCAGGGGGTCTAATGAAAAACTGTTTTTT. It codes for CATSRDPRGSNEKLFF.

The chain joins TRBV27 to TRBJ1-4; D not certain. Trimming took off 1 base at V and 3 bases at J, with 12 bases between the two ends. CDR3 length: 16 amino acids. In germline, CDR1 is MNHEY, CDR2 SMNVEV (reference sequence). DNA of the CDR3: TGTGCCAGCAGTTTATATGGGAGGAGGGCTAATGAAAAACTGTTTTTT. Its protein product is CASSLYGRRANEKLFF.

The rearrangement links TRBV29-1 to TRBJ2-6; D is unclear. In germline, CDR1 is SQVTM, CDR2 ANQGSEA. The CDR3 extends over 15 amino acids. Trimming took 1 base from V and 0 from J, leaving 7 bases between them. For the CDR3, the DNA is TGCAGCGTTGAAGTCGCCAGCTCTGGGGCCAACGTCCTGACTTTC. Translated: CSVEVASSGANVLTF.

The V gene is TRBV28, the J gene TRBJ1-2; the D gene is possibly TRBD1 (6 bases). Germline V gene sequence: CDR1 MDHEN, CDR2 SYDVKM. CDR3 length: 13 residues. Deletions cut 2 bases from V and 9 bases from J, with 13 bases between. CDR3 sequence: CASSLRDRNSYTF. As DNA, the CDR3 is TGTGCCAGCAGTTTACGCGACAGGAATAGCTACACCTTC.

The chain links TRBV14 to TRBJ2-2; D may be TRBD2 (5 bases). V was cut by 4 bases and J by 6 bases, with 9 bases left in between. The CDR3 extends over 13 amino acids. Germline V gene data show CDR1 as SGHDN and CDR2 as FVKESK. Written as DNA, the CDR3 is TGTGCCAGCAGCCGGGCTAGCTCCGGGGAGCTGTTTTTT. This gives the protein CASSRASSGELFF.

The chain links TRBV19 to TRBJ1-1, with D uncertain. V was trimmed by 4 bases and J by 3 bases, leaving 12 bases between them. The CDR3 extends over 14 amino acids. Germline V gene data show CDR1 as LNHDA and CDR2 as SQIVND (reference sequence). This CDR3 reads CASSTRAGYTEAFF. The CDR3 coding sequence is TGTGCCAGTAGTACCCGGGCGGGTTACACTGAAGCTTTCTTT.

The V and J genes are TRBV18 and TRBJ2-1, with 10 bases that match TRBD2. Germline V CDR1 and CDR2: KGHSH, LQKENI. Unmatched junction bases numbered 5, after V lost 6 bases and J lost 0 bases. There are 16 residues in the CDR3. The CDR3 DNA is TGTGCCAGCTCTCGGACTAGCGGTAGCTCCTACAATGAGCAGTTCTTC. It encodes CASSRTSGSSYNEQFF.

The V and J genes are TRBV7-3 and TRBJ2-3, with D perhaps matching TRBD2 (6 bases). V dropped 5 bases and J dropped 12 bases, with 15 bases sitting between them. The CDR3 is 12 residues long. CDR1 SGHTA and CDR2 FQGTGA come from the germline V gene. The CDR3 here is CASSGHGSTQYF. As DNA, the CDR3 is TGTGCCAGCAGCGGCCACGGGAGTACCCAGTATTTT.

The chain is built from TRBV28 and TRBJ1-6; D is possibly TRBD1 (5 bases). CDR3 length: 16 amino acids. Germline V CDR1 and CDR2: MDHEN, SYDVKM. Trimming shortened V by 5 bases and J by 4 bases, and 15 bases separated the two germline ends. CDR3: CASSPPAGRYNSPLHF. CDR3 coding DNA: TGTGCCAGCAGTCCACCGGCGGGACGTTATAATTCACCCCTCCACTTT.

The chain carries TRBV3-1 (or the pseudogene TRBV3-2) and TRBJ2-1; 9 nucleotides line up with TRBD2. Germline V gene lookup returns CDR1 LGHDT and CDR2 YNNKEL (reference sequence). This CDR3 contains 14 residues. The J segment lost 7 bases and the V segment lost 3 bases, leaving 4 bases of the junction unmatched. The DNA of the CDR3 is TGTGCCAGCAGCCAGGGACTAGCCCTAAATGAGCAGTTCTTC. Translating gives CASSQGLALNEQFF.

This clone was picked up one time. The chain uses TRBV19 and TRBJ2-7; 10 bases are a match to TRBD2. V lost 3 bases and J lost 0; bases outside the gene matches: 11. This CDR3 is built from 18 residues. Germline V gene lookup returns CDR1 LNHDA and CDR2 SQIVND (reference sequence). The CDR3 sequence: CASSIIPSGSLSSYEQYF. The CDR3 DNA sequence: TGTGCCAGTAGTATTATACCTAGCGGGAGTCTCAGCTCCTACGAGCAGTACTTC.

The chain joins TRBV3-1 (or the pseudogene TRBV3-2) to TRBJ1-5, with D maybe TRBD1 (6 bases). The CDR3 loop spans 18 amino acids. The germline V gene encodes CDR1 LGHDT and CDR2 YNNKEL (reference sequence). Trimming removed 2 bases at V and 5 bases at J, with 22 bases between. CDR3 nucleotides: TGTGCCAGCAGCCAATACCCAGCCTCGGCACAGGGCGATCAGCCCCAGCATTTT. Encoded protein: CASSQYPASAQGDQPQHF.